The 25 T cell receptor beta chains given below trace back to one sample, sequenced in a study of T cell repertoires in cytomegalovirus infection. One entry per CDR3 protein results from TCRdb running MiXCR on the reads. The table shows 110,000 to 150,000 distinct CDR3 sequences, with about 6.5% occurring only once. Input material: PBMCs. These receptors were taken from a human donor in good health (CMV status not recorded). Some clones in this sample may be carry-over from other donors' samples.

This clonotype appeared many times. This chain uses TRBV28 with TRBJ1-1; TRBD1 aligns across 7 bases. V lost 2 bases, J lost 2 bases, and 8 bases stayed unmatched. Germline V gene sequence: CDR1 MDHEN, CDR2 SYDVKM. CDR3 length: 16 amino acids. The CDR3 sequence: CASSLKGQRTNTEAFF. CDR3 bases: TGTGCCAGCAGTTTAAAGGGACAGCGAACTAACACTGAAGCTTTCTTT.

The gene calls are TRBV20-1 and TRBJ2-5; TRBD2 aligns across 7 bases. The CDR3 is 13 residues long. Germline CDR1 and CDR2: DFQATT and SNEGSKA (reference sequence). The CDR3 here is CSPRPSGVETQYF. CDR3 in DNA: TGCAGCCCTAGGCCAAGCGGGGTGGAGACCCAGTACTTC.

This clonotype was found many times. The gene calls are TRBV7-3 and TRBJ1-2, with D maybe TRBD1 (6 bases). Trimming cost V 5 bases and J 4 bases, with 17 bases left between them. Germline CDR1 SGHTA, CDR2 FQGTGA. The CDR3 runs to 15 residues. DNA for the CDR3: TGTGCCAGCAGCGTATCGCCGGACAGCATCTATGGCTACACCTTC. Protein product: CASSVSPDSIYGYTF.

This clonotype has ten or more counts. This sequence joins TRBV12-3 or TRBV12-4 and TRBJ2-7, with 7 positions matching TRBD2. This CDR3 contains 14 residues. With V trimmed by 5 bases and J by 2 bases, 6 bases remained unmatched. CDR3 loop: CASSVTAGAYEQYF. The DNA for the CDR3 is TGTGCCAGCAGTGTAACCGCGGGAGCCTACGAGCAGTACTTC.

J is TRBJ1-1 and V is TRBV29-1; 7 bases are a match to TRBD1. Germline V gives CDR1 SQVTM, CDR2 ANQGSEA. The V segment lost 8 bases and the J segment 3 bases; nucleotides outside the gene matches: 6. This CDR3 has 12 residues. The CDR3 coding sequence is TGCAGCACAGACAGGGTGGACACTGAAGCTTTCTTT. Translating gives CSTDRVDTEAFF.

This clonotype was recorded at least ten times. CDR3 bases: TGTGCCAGCAGTCAGGCCTATCAGCCCCAGCATTTT. This gives the protein CASSQAYQPQHF. The genes are TRBV6-2 or TRBV6-3 and TRBJ1-5; D gene uncertain. This CDR3 is built from 12 residues. The germline gives CDR1 MNHEY, CDR2 SVGEGT. V was pared by 5 bases and J by 5 bases, with 7 bases between.

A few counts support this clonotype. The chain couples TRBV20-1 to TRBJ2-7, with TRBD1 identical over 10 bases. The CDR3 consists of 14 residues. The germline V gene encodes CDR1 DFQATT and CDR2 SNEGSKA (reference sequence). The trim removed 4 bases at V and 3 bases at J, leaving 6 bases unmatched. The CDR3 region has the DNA TGCAGTGCTACGCCGGGGGACAGGGGCTACGAGCAGTACTTC. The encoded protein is CSATPGDRGYEQYF.

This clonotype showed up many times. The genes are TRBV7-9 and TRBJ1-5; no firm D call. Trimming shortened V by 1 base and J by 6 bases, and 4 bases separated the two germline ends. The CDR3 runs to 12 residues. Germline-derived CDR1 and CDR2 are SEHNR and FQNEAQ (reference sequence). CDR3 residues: CASSLGGQPQHF. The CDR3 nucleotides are TGTGCCAGCAGCTTAGGAGGTCAGCCCCAGCATTTT.

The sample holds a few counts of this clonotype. DNA for the CDR3: TGCAGTGCTAGAGTCATATTCGGCAGGGGGCTAAGCAATCAGCCCCAGCATTTT. Translated, it gives CSARVIFGRGLSNQPQHF. The J gene is TRBJ1-5, the V gene TRBV20-1; 8 positions agree with TRBD1. The CDR3 spans 18 residues. With 1 base clipped from V and 1 base from J, the junction kept 12 bases outside the gene matches. Germline values: CDR1 DFQATT, CDR2 SNEGSKA (reference sequence).

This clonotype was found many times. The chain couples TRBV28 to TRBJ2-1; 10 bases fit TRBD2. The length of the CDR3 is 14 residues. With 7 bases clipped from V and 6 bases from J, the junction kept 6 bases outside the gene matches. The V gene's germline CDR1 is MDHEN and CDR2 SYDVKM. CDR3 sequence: CASMERGGFNEQFF. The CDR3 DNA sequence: TGTGCCAGCATGGAGCGGGGGGGCTTCAATGAGCAGTTCTTC. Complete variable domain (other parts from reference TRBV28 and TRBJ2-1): DVKVTQSSRYLVKRTGEKVFLECVQDMDHENMFWYRQDPGLGLRLIYFSYDVKMKEKGDIPEGYSVSREKKERFSLILESASTNQTSMYLCASMERGGFNEQFFGPGTRLTVL.

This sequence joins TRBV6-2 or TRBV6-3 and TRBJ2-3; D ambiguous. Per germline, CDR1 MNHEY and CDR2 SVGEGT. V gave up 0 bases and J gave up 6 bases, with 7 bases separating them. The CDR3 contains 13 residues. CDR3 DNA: TGTGCCAGCAGTTACTCCCCCGTGGATACGCAGTATTTT. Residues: CASSYSPVDTQYF.

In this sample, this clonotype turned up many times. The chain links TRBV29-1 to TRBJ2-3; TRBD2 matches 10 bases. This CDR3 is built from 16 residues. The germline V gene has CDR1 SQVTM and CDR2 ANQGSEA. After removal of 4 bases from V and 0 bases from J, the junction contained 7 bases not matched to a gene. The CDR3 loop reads CSVGSGGGASTDTQYF. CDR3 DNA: TGCAGCGTTGGAAGCGGGGGGGGGGCAAGCACAGATACGCAGTATTTT.

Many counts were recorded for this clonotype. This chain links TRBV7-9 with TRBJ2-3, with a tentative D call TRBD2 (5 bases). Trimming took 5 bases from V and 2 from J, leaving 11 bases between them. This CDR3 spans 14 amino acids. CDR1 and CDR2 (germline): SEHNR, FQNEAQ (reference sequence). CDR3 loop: CASSGRRSTDTQYF. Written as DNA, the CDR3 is TGTGCCAGCAGCGGACGGAGGTCCACAGATACGCAGTATTTT.

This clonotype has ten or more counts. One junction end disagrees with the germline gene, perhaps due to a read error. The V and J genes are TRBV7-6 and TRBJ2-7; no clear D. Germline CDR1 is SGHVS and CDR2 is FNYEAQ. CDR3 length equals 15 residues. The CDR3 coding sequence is TGTGCTAGCAGCTTACGCTTCCGTAGCTCCTACGAGCAGTACTTC. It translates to CASSLRFRSSYEQYF.

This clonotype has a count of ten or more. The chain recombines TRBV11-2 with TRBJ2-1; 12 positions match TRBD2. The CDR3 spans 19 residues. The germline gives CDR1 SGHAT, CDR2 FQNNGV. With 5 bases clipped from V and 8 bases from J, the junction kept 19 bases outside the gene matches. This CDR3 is CASSRLPSGGAFRSHEQFF. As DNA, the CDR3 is TGTGCCAGCAGCCGCCTACCTAGCGGGGGGGCCTTTAGGTCGCATGAGCAGTTCTTC.

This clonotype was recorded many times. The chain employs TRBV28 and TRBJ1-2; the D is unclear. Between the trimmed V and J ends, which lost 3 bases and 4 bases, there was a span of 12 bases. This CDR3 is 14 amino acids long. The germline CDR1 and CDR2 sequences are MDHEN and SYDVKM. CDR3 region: CASSLEGRIYGYTF. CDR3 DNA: TGTGCCAGCAGTTTGGAGGGCCGGATCTATGGCTACACCTTC.

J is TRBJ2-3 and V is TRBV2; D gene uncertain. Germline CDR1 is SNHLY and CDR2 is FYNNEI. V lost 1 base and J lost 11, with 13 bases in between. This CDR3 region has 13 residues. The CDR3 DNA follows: TGTGCCAGCAGTGAAGGGGCAAATGTTAAGCAGTATTTT. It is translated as CASSEGANVKQYF.

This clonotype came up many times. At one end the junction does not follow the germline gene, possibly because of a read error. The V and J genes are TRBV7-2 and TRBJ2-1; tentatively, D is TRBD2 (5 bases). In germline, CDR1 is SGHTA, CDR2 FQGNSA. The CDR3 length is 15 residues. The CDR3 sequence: CASSVALARGNEQFF. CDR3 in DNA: TGTGCCAGCAGCGTAGCTCTAGCCCGAGGTAATGAGCAGTTCTTC. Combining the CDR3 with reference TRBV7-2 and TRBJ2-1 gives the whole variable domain GAGVSQSPSNKVTEKGKDVELRCDPISGHTALYWYRQSLGQGLEFLIYFQGNSAPDKSGLPSDRFSAERTGGSVSTLTIQRTQQEDSAVYLCASSVALARGNEQFFGPGTRLTVL.

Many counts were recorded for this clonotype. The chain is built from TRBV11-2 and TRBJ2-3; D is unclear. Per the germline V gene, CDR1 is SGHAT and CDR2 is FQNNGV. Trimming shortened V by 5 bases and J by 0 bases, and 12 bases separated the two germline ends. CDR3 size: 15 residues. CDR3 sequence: CASSHRGISTDTQYF. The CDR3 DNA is TGTGCCAGCAGCCACCGAGGAATTAGCACAGATACGCAGTATTTT.

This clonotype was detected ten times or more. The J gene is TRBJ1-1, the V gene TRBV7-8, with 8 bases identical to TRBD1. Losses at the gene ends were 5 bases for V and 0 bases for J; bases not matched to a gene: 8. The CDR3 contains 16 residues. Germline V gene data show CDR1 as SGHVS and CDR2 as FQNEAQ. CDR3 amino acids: CASSPRRTGLNTEAFF. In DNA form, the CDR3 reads TGTGCCAGCAGCCCAAGGCGGACAGGGCTGAACACTGAAGCTTTCTTT. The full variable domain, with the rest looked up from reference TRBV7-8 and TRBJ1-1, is GAGVSQSPRYKVAKRGQDVALRCDPISGHVSLFWYQQALGQGPEFLTYFQNEAQLDKSGLPSDRFFAERPEGSVSTLKIQRTQQEDSAVYLCASSPRRTGLNTEAFFGQGTRLTVV.

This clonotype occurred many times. The CDR3: CASSLFRGGPQETQYF. CDR3 nucleotides: TGTGCCAGCAGCTTATTTCGCGGGGGCCCCCAAGAGACCCAGTACTTC. V usage is TRBV7-2 and J usage is TRBJ2-5; a possible D gene is TRBD2 (7 bases). Germline V lookup: CDR1 SGHTA, CDR2 FQGNSA. The V gene lost 2 bases and the J gene lost 1 base, with 14 bases spanning the gap. CDR3 length equals 16 residues.

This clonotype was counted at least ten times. The CDR3 spells CASGDRFEAFF. The CDR3 nucleotides are TGTGCCAGCGGCGACAGGTTTGAAGCTTTCTTT. The chain employs TRBV7-8 and TRBJ1-1; D is perhaps TRBD1 (6 bases). Trimming cost V 8 bases and J 7 bases, with 11 bases left between them. The CDR3 is made up of 11 amino acids. The germline V gene has CDR1 SGHVS and CDR2 FQNEAQ.

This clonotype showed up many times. CDR3 sequence reads: CASSSDRGSDTQYF. The CDR3 DNA is TGTGCCAGCAGCTCTGACAGGGGATCAGATACGCAGTATTTT. The V call is TRBV11-2, the J call TRBJ2-3; 8 nucleotides line up with TRBD1. The CDR3 sequence is 14 residues long. The V gene end was trimmed by 4 bases and the J gene end by 4 bases; junction bases not matched to a gene: 4. The germline CDR1 and CDR2 sequences are SGHAT and FQNNGV.

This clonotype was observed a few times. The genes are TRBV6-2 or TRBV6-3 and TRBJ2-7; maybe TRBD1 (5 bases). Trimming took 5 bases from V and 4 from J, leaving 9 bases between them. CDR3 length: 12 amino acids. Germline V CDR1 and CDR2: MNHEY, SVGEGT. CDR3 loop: CASSEQAYEQYF. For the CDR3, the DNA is TGTGCCAGCAGTGAACAGGCTTACGAGCAGTACTTC.

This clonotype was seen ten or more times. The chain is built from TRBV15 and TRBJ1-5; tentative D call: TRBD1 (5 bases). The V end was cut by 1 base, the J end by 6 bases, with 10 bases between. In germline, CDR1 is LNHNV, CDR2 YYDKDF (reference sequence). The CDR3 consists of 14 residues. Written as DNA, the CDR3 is TGTGCCACCAGCAGAGGCAACGGGGGTCAGCCCCAGCATTTT. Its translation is CATSRGNGGQPQHF.